This is a list of T cell receptor beta chains from one sample in a study of cytomegalovirus exposure and HLA in healthy donors. Profiling relied on immunoSEQ multiplex PCR, and the TCRdb table lists in-frame clones only, not all of them. The table records more than 85,000 clones, under 80% of them present only once. Sequencing was carried out using PBMCs. The receptors here all came from a woman in her 30s in good health and CMV-seronegative. Each CDR3 is given with its conserved first and last residue. A D gene is named only where the DNA matches it firmly. Rows may omit the clone size; those that give it use once, few, many or a size class.

size: few
D: .
V: TRBV4-1
J: TRBJ1-4
DNA: TGCGCCAGCAGCCAAGATCTCTTCGGGATGGCTCGTGAAAAACTGTTTTTT
CDR3: CASSQDLFGMAREKLFF

size: .
D: TRBD1
V: TRBV29-1
J: TRBJ2-7
DNA: TGCAGCGTGGGGACAGACTCCTACGAGCAGTACTTC
CDR3: CSVGTDSYEQYF

size: .
D: TRBD1
V: TRBV27
J: TRBJ2-7
DNA: TGTGCCAGCAGTCCGGGACAGGGCATCTACGAGCAGTACTTC
CDR3: CASSPGQGIYEQYF

size: .
D: TRBD1
V: TRBV10-2
J: TRBJ1-2
DNA: TGCGCCAGCAGTAGACAGGGACTCCAACCTTATTACACCTTC
CDR3: CASSRQGLQPYYTF

size: .
D: .
V: TRBV30
J: TRBJ1-5
DNA: TGTGCCTGGAGCGAACAGGATCAGCCCCAGCATTTT
CDR3: CAWSEQDQPQHF

size: few
D: TRBD1
V: TRBV2
J: TRBJ1-5
DNA: TGTGCCAGCAGTGTGACAGGGGATACTAATCAGCCCCAGCATTTT
CDR3: CASSVTGDTNQPQHF

size: .
D: .
V: TRBV5-8
J: TRBJ2-7
DNA: TGTGCCAGCAGCTTTGGCCTTAAAAACTACGAGCAGTACTTC
CDR3: CASSFGLKNYEQYF

size: .
D: .
V: TRBV11-2
J: TRBJ2-5
DNA: TGTGCCAGCAGCTTAGATCCGCAGGGCCGCGAGACCCAGTACTTC
CDR3: CASSLDPQGRETQYF

size: .
D: .
V: TRBV19
J: TRBJ1-1
DNA: TGTGCCAGTAGTAGACGGCAGGGCTTCATGAACACTGAAGCTTTCTTT
CDR3: CASSRRQGFMNTEAFF

size: .
D: TRBD1
V: TRBV5-4
J: TRBJ1-5
DNA: TGTGCCAGCAGCTTTGGAGGGGGCTCGGGCAATCAGCCCCAGCATTTT
CDR3: CASSFGGGSGNQPQHF

size: .
D: TRBD1
V: TRBV7-3
J: TRBJ2-1
DNA: TGTGCCAGCAGCGGGGACAGGGTCGGCAATGAGCAGTTCTTC
CDR3: CASSGDRVGNEQFF

size: .
D: TRBD1
V: TRBV5-6
J: TRBJ1-2
DNA: TGTGCCAGCAATTCCAGGGGGTTCTATGGCTACACCTTC
CDR3: CASNSRGFYGYTF

size: .
D: TRBD1
V: TRBV19
J: TRBJ1-6
DNA: TGTGCCAGTAGCCGGGGGACAGGGGATAATTCACCCCTCCACTTT
CDR3: CASSRGTGDNSPLHF

size: .
D: .
V: TRBV13
J: TRBJ2-2
DNA: TGTGCCAGCAGCTTAGCGTCCCTTCTGAACACCGGGGAGCTGTTTTTT
CDR3: CASSLASLLNTGELFF

size: .
D: .
V: TRBV5-1
J: TRBJ2-5
DNA: TGCGCCAGCAGCTTGGCTGGTTCCCGGTCCCAAGAGACCCAGTACTTC
CDR3: CASSLAGSRSQETQYF

size: .
D: .
V: TRBV6-6
J: TRBJ2-5
DNA: TGTGCCAGCAGCCCCACGGAGGCGGTCCGAGAGACCCAGTACTTC
CDR3: CASSPTEAVRETQYF

size: few
D: .
V: TRBV5-1
J: TRBJ2-5
DNA: TGCGCCAGCAACGACCGGGGAAGAGCGGAGACCCAGTACTTC
CDR3: CASNDRGRAETQYF

size: .
D: TRBD1
V: TRBV10-3
J: TRBJ2-2
DNA: TGTGCCATCAGTGTAGGGACAGCCGGGGAGCTGTTTTTT
CDR3: CAISVGTAGELFF

size: .
D: TRBD1
V: TRBV5-1
J: TRBJ2-7
DNA: TGCGCCAGCAGCTTCGGGACAGGGGTTATGCACGAGCAGTACTTC
CDR3: CASSFGTGVMHEQYF

size: .
D: TRBD2
V: TRBV29-1
J: TRBJ2-7
DNA: TGCAGCGTTCCGCTAGCGGGGTCCTACGAGCAGTACTTC
CDR3: CSVPLAGSYEQYF

size: few
D: .
V: TRBV19
J: TRBJ1-5
DNA: TGTGCCAGTAGTATAGTCCCAGGGATGAGCAATCAGCCCCAGCATTTT
CDR3: CASSIVPGMSNQPQHF

size: .
D: .
V: TRBV5-6
J: TRBJ2-1
DNA: TGTGCCAGCAGCTTGGAAGGGGATGAGCAGTTCTTC
CDR3: CASSLEGDEQFF

size: few
D: TRBD2
V: TRBV9
J: TRBJ2-3
DNA: TGTGCCAGCAGCCAGACTAGCGGGAGGGTTACAGATACGCAGTATTTT
CDR3: CASSQTSGRVTDTQYF

size: few
D: .
V: TRBV28
J: TRBJ1-1
DNA: TGTGCCAGCAGTTTAGGAGGGACGTTGAACACTGAAGCTTTCTTT
CDR3: CASSLGGTLNTEAFF

size: .
D: .
V: TRBV7-8
J: TRBJ2-7
DNA: TGTGCCAGCAGCCCCTCCCTCGGTCGGGACGAGCAGTACTTC
CDR3: CASSPSLGRDEQYF

size: .
D: .
V: TRBV6-5
J: TRBJ1-1
DNA: TGTGCCAGCAGTTCCGCAGGGAATTGGAACACTGAAGCTTTCTTT
CDR3: CASSSAGNWNTEAFF

size: .
D: .
V: TRBV2
J: TRBJ1-1
DNA: TGTGCCAGCAGTGTGGGGGGTTACACTGAAGCTTTCTTT
CDR3: CASSVGGYTEAFF

size: .
D: .
V: TRBV4-3
J: TRBJ2-5
DNA: TGCGCCAGCAGCCAAGGAGGATACCAAGAGACCCAGTACTTC
CDR3: CASSQGGYQETQYF

size: .
D: TRBD2
V: TRBV6-5
J: TRBJ2-7
DNA: TGTGCCAGCAACGTAGCGGGAGGACACGAGCAGTACTTC
CDR3: CASNVAGGHEQYF

size: .
D: .
V: TRBV5-6
J: TRBJ1-4
DNA: TGTGCCAGCAGCTCCTTATGGGACATAGGGGACCAAGAAAAACTGTTTTTT
CDR3: CASSSLWDIGDQEKLFF

size: .
D: .
V: TRBV5-4
J: TRBJ2-3
DNA: TGTGCCAGCAGCCCGTCCCCAGATACGCAGTATTTT
CDR3: CASSPSPDTQYF

size: few
D: .
V: TRBV30
J: TRBJ1-3
DNA: TGTGCCTGGAGTGAGAGGACAGTCTCTGGAAACACCATATATTTT
CDR3: CAWSERTVSGNTIYF

size: .
D: .
V: TRBV4-3
J: TRBJ1-1
DNA: TGCGCCAGCAGCCAAGAGTGGAGAAACATGAACACTGAAGCTTTCTTT
CDR3: CASSQEWRNMNTEAFF

size: .
D: .
V: TRBV28
J: TRBJ2-7
DNA: TGTGCCAGCACCACAGGGTCCTACGAGCAGTACTTC
CDR3: CASTTGSYEQYF

size: .
D: .
V: TRBV2
J: TRBJ2-2
DNA: TGTGCCAGCAGCTGGCGGGATACCGGGGAGCTGTTTTTT
CDR3: CASSWRDTGELFF

size: .
D: TRBD2
V: TRBV7-9
J: TRBJ2-7
DNA: TGTGCCAGCAGTTATACTAGCGGAACCTACGAGCAGTACTTC
CDR3: CASSYTSGTYEQYF

size: .
D: .
V: TRBV5-6
J: TRBJ1-3
DNA: TGTGCCAGCAGCTTGAATCCCAGGCCGAGCTCTGGAAACACCATATATTTT
CDR3: CASSLNPRPSSGNTIYF

size: .
D: .
V: TRBV19
J: TRBJ1-5
DNA: TGTGCCAGTAGTTTTTACAATCAGCCCCAGCATTTT
CDR3: CASSFYNQPQHF

size: once
D: .
V: TRBV6-1
J: TRBJ1-2
DNA: TGTGCCAGCAGTGCTGGCAAGTATGGCTACACCTTC
CDR3: CASSAGKYGYTF

size: .
D: .
V: TRBV29-1
J: TRBJ2-4
DNA: TGCAGCGTTGAGTCGGAGTCCAAAAACATTCAGTACTTC
CDR3: CSVESESKNIQYF

size: few
D: TRBD1
V: TRBV6-1
J: TRBJ1-1
DNA: TGTGCCACCAAAACCGTTATTCCGGGACAGGGCGAAGCTTTCTTT
CDR3: CATKTVIPGQGEAFF

size: .
D: .
V: TRBV7-2
J: TRBJ2-7
DNA: TGTGCCAGCAGCCGGACCAGGGGCAAACCCTCCTACGAGCAGTACTTC
CDR3: CASSRTRGKPSYEQYF

size: few
D: .
V: TRBV5-5
J: TRBJ2-5
DNA: TGTGCCAGCAGCAGTACCGGGACTCCAGAGACCCAGTACTTC
CDR3: CASSSTGTPETQYF

size: .
D: .
V: TRBV6-4
J: TRBJ2-3
DNA: TGTGCCAGCAGTGACGGGAGAGATACGCAGTATTTT
CDR3: CASSDGRDTQYF

size: once
D: TRBD1
V: TRBV29-1
J: TRBJ2-7
DNA: TGCAGCGTTGTCGGGGGACAGGGAACCTACGAGCAGTACTTC
CDR3: CSVVGGQGTYEQYF

size: .
D: .
V: TRBV6-1
J: TRBJ1-3
DNA: TGTGCCAGCAGGGCCAATGGGGGGTCTGGAAACACCATATATTTT
CDR3: CASRANGGSGNTIYF

size: .
D: .
V: TRBV6-1
J: TRBJ2-1
DNA: TGTGCCAATACGACAGCCTACAATGAGCAGTTCTTC
CDR3: CANTTAYNEQFF

size: .
D: .
V: TRBV6-1
J: TRBJ1-3
DNA: TGTGCCAGCAGTGGAGGGTGGTCCTCTGGAAACACCATATATTTT
CDR3: CASSGGWSSGNTIYF

size: .
D: TRBD1
V: TRBV4-1
J: TRBJ2-2
DNA: TGCGCCAGCAGCCAGGGACAGGGGACCGGGGAGCTGTTTTTT
CDR3: CASSQGQGTGELFF

size: once
D: .
V: TRBV18
J: TRBJ1-5
DNA: TGTGCCAGCTCACCACCGGGGGCAGATAGCAATCAGCCCCAGCATTTT
CDR3: CASSPPGADSNQPQHF

size: .
D: .
V: TRBV6-1
J: TRBJ2-7
DNA: TGTGCCAGCAGATCAGGGTTCAGATACGAGCAGTACTTC
CDR3: CASRSGFRYEQYF

size: .
D: TRBD1
V: TRBV27
J: TRBJ2-1
DNA: TGTGCCAGCAGTTCGGGAAAGGGACAGGCCTACAATGAGCAGTTCTTC
CDR3: CASSSGKGQAYNEQFF

size: .
D: TRBD1
V: TRBV25-1
J: TRBJ1-2
DNA: TGTGCCAGCGGGGGACAGCTCTATGGCTACACCTTC
CDR3: CASGGQLYGYTF

size: .
D: .
V: TRBV30
J: TRBJ2-7
DNA: TGTGCCTGGAGTGTATATGTCGGTTACGAGCAGTACTTC
CDR3: CAWSVYVGYEQYF